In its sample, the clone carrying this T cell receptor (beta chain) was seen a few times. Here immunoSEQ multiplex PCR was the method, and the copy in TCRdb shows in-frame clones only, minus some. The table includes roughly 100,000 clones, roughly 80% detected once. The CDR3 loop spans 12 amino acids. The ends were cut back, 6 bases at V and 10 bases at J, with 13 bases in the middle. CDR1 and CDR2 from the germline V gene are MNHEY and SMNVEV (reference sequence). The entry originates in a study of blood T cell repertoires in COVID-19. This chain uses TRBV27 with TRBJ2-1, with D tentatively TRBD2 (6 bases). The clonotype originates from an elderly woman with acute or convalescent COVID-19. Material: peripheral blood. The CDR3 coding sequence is TGTGCCAGCAGGGTCGGAGCGGGCGAGCAGTTCTTC. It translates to CASRVGAGEQFF.